These 30 T cell receptor beta chains came from one sample sequenced in a study of shared clonotypes between healthy human individuals. Profiling relied on immunoSEQ multiplex PCR, and the TCRdb table lists in-frame clones only, not all of them. The sample includes about 1.1 million clones, 70% to 80% of them seen just once. Specimen: memory CD4+ T cells from PBMCs. This sample's subset: CD45RA-negative fraction. The receptors come from a man aged 18 to 29 in good health. Some clones in this sample may be carry-over from other donors' samples.

The chain couples TRBV19 to TRBJ1-5; TRBD1 aligns across 11 bases. CDR3 length: 13 amino acids. Germline V gene data show CDR1 as LNHDA and CDR2 as SQIVND (reference sequence). Losses at the gene ends were 8 bases for V and 9 bases for J; bases not matched to a gene: 6. DNA for the CDR3: TGTGCCAGTTCCCCGGGACAGGGGGGGCCCCAGCATTTT. Amino acid sequence: CASSPGQGGPQHF.

This chain connects TRBV28 to TRBJ1-3; 7 nucleotides agree with TRBD1. V lost 6 bases, J lost 5 bases, and 7 bases stayed unmatched. The CDR3 has 14 residues. CDR1 and CDR2 from the germline V gene are MDHEN and SYDVKM. CDR3 sequence reads: CASSSTGARNTIYF. In DNA, the CDR3 is TGTGCCAGCAGCTCTACAGGGGCTAGAAACACCATATATTTT.

The V gene is TRBV5-5, the J gene TRBJ2-7; a weak D match, TRBD2 (5 bases). The germline V gene has CDR1 SGHKS and CDR2 YYEKEE (reference sequence). V was shortened by 1 base and J by 3 bases, with 11 bases between the two germline ends. This CDR3 contains 14 residues. DNA for the CDR3: TGTGCCAGCAGCTTGACCGGCAGCGGCTACGAGCAGTACTTC. It yields the protein CASSLTGSGYEQYF.

This clone was picked up a small number of times. J is TRBJ2-5 and V is TRBV6-5, with 7 bases fitting TRBD1. The trim removed 8 bases at V and 2 bases at J, leaving 11 bases unmatched. Germline V gene lookup returns CDR1 MNHEY and CDR2 SVGAGI. This CDR3 contains 15 residues. CDR3 loop: CASATARDRQETQYF. CDR3 in DNA: TGTGCCAGCGCGACTGCCCGGGACAGACAAGAGACCCAGTACTTC.

The rearrangement links TRBV4-1 to TRBJ1-1, with D uncertain. In germline, CDR1 is MGHRA, CDR2 YSYEKL. The CDR3 runs 14 residues. Trimming removed 8 bases from V and 5 bases from J, with 18 bases in between. CDR3 coding DNA: TGCGCCAGCGGGCCGGGCCTAATGGGAACTGAAGCTTTCTTT. It codes for CASGPGLMGTEAFF.

The chain carries TRBV9 and TRBJ2-1; the D gene is possibly TRBD1 (5 bases). V lost 0 bases, J lost 8 bases, and 12 bases lay in between. The CDR3 extends over 14 amino acids. The germline gives CDR1 SGDLS, CDR2 YYNGEE. CDR3 DNA: TGTGCCAGCAGCGTAGCGGACATTAGGGATGAGCAGTTCTTC. Translated, it gives CASSVADIRDEQFF. The full variable domain, rest sourced from reference TRBV9 and TRBJ2-1, is DSGVTQTPKHLITATGQRVTLRCSPRSGDLSVYWYQQSLDQGLQFLIQYYNGEERAKGNILERFSAQQFPDLHSELNLSSLELGDSALYFCASSVADIRDEQFFGPGTRLTVL.

The chain joins TRBV18 to TRBJ2-2, with TRBD1 matching 7 bases. Germline V gives CDR1 KGHSH, CDR2 LQKENI. This CDR3 has 19 residues. The V gene end was trimmed by 1 base and the J gene end by 8 bases; junction bases not matched to a gene: 19. The CDR3 DNA reads as TGTGCCAGCTCACCACGCCTAGACAGGGCAAAGTGGTATGCTGGGGAGCTGTTTTTT. It encodes CASSPRLDRAKWYAGELFF.

V and J are TRBV11-2 and TRBJ2-5; D gene unclear. The V gene's germline CDR1 is SGHAT and CDR2 FQNNGV. The length of the CDR3 is 13 residues. V lost 5 bases, J lost 3 bases, and 10 bases lay in between. The CDR3 DNA reads as TGTGCCAGCAGCCGGAGCCTAGAAGAGACCCAGTACTTC. Protein sequence: CASSRSLEETQYF.

CDR3 DNA: TGTGCCAGCAGCTCCAGGTTGTGGCAGGGCCCCATGAACACTGAAGCTTTCTTT. This sequence encodes CASSSRLWQGPMNTEAFF. This chain connects TRBV5-5 to TRBJ1-1, with D possibly being TRBD1 (5 bases). Germline loops: CDR1 SGHKS, CDR2 YYEKEE (reference sequence). V gave up 3 bases and J gave up 0 bases, with 21 bases separating them. This CDR3 region has 18 residues.

This clone was found a few times. The chain uses TRBV30 and TRBJ2-7; D is undetermined. Trimming removed 0 bases at V and 6 bases at J, with 6 bases between. The CDR3 sequence is 11 residues long. In germline, CDR1 is GTSNPN, CDR2 SVGIG (reference sequence). The CDR3 DNA sequence: TGTGCCTGGAGTGTCGGGTTCGAGCAGTACTTC. Translation: CAWSVGFEQYF.

Turning to this clone: The germline gene is not matched at one end of the junction; a read error may be the cause. The rearrangement links TRBV11-2 to TRBJ2-7; a possible D gene is TRBD1 (7 bases). The germline gives CDR1 SGHAT, CDR2 FQNNGV. CDR3 length: 12 amino acids. The CDR3 DNA sequence: TGTGCCAGCAGCTTAGGTCGCACAGGGGAGGACTTC. Encoded protein: CASSLGRTGEDF.

V is TRBV5-1 and J is TRBJ1-4, with TRBD1 matching 8 bases. Germline CDR1 and CDR2: SGHRS and YFSETQ. The ends lost 4 bases at V and 3 bases at J; junction bases unmatched: 5. The CDR3 is made up of 15 amino acids. CDR3 sequence (DNA): TGCGCCAGCAGCGGACAGGGTTTGGCTAATGAAAAACTGTTTTTT. Translating gives CASSGQGLANEKLFF. The full variable domain, completed using reference TRBV5-1 and TRBJ1-4, is KAGVTQTPRYLIKTRGQQVTLSCSPISGHRSVSWYQQTPGQGLQFLFEYFSETQRNKGNFPGRFSGRQFSNSRSEMNVSTLELGDSALYLCASSGQGLANEKLFFGSGTQLSVL.

This chain uses TRBV7-2 with TRBJ1-2; no definite D call. The CDR3 sequence is 14 residues long. Trimming pared 5 bases from V and 4 bases from J, leaving 14 bases between. Per germline, CDR1 SGHTA and CDR2 FQGNSA. The CDR3 sequence is CASSPDAQPYGYTF. The CDR3 region has the DNA TGTGCCAGCAGCCCCGACGCCCAGCCCTATGGCTACACCTTC.

This chain connects TRBV15 to TRBJ2-5; D gene unclear. The CDR3 contains 12 residues. Germline V gene sequence: CDR1 LNHNV, CDR2 YYDKDF (reference sequence). V lost 1 base, J lost 5 bases, and 5 bases lay in between. In DNA, the CDR3 is TGTGCCACCAGCAGAGGGTGGGAGACCCAGTACTTC. This sequence encodes CATSRGWETQYF.

This chain uses TRBV11-2 with TRBJ2-4; 7 nucleotides agree with TRBD1. This CDR3 comprises 13 residues. With V trimmed by 3 bases and J by 7 bases, 3 bases remained unmatched. CDR1 and CDR2 from the germline V gene are SGHAT and FQNNGV. CDR3 nucleotides: TGTGCCAGCAGCTTCATCAGGGGGAACATTCAGTACTTC. As protein: CASSFIRGNIQYF.

This clone was recorded once. This chain's CDR3 is CASSLSGSRETQYF. In DNA, the CDR3 is TGTGCCAGCAGTCTGAGCGGGAGTAGAGAGACCCAGTACTTC. The rearrangement links TRBV2 to TRBJ2-5; TRBD2 agrees at 8 bases. Unmatched junction bases numbered 6, after V lost 5 bases and J lost 4 bases. CDR3 size: 14 residues. Germline V gene sequence: CDR1 SNHLY, CDR2 FYNNEI.

This chain joins TRBV13 and TRBJ2-5, with 12 bases identical to TRBD2. V lost 2 bases and J lost 2; bases outside the gene matches: 9. Germline CDR1 PRHDT, CDR2 FYEKMQ (reference sequence). The CDR3 spans 18 residues. CDR3 protein: CASSLSFGLAGIQETQYF. CDR3 DNA sequence: TGTGCCAGCAGCTTATCGTTCGGACTAGCGGGGATTCAAGAGACCCAGTACTTC.

The gene calls are TRBV4-2 and TRBJ1-3, with D uncertain. The V end was cut by 0 bases, the J end by 5 bases, with 2 bases between. CDR1 is LGHNA and CDR2 is YNFKEQ in the germline V gene. The CDR3 loop spans 12 amino acids. This chain's CDR3 is CASSQERNTIYF. CDR3 sequence (DNA): TGTGCCAGCAGCCAAGAGCGAAACACCATATATTTT.

This clone showed up just a few times. The rearrangement uses TRBV18 and TRBJ1-1; 9 nucleotides agree with TRBD1. Germline CDR1 and CDR2: KGHSH and LQKENI. V trimming: 8 bases; J trimming: 3 bases; junction bases outside the gene matches: 4. This CDR3 region has 13 residues. CDR3 residues: CASTGQGYTEAFF. Written as DNA, the CDR3 is TGTGCCAGCACGGGACAGGGTTACACTGAAGCTTTCTTT.

The chain couples TRBV7-6 to TRBJ2-1; D gene uncertain. CDR1 is SGHVS, CDR2 FNYEAQ, per germline. CDR3 length equals 16 residues. V was trimmed by 5 bases and J by 2 bases, leaving 16 bases between them. The CDR3 reads CASSPPAAVPYNEQFF. The CDR3 region has the DNA TGTGCCAGCAGCCCCCCGGCCGCGGTCCCCTACAATGAGCAGTTCTTC. The full variable domain, rest sourced from reference TRBV7-6 and TRBJ2-1, is GAGVSQSPRYKVTKRGQDVALRCDPISGHVSLYWYRQALGQGPEFLTYFNYEAQQDKSGLPNDRFSAERPEGSISTLTIQRTEQRDSAMYRCASSPPAAVPYNEQFFGPGTRLTVL.

This clone was seen once. This chain joins TRBV9 and TRBJ1-3; D remains ambiguous. There are 15 residues in the CDR3. Trimming shortened V by 0 bases and J by 0 bases, and 7 bases separated the two germline ends. Germline V CDR1 and CDR2: SGDLS, YYNGEE. In nucleotides, the CDR3 is TGTGCCAGCAGCGTAGCTCCTGTCTCTGGAAACACCATATATTTT. Protein sequence: CASSVAPVSGNTIYF.

The CDR3 is CASSLTIAGGGYNEQFF. CDR3 coding DNA: TGTGCCAGCAGTTTAACCATAGCGGGAGGGGGATACAATGAGCAGTTCTTC. This sequence joins TRBV27 and TRBJ2-1; 11 nucleotides agree with TRBD2. Germline V gene data show CDR1 as MNHEY and CDR2 as SMNVEV (reference sequence). V lost 2 bases to trimming and J lost 4 bases; unmatched junction nucleotides: 7. The length of the CDR3 is 17 residues.

J is TRBJ2-5 and V is TRBV7-2; D remains ambiguous. The V end was cut by 8 bases, the J end by 1 base, with 14 bases between. From germline, CDR1 is SGHTA and CDR2 FQGNSA. CDR3 size: 14 residues. CDR3 coding DNA: TGTGCCAGCTCAACAACCGGCCCCCAAGAGACCCAGTACTTC. Its protein is CASSTTGPQETQYF.

This clone was recorded a few times. This chain links TRBV11-1 with TRBJ2-1, with D uncertain. Germline CDR1 and CDR2: SGHAT and FQDESV (reference sequence). This CDR3 has 11 residues. The ends were cut back, 5 bases at V and 8 bases at J, with 7 bases in the middle. CDR3 in amino acids: CASSLQDEQFF. CDR3 sequence (DNA): TGTGCCAGCAGCCTCCAGGATGAGCAGTTCTTC.

The rearrangement links TRBV5-6 to TRBJ1-3; D is undetermined. V dropped 2 bases and J dropped 5 bases, with 11 bases sitting between them. Germline V gene data show CDR1 as SGHDT and CDR2 as YYEEEE. CDR3 length equals 14 residues. CDR3 nucleotide sequence: TGTGCCAGCAGCTTCGGACCGGAGAGAAACACCATATATTTT. It translates to CASSFGPERNTIYF.

This clone was picked up a small number of times. Relative to the germline gene, one junction end is altered; a read error may explain this. V is TRBV6-7 and J is TRBJ1-2; D ambiguous. TRBV6-7 is filed as an ORF, its function uncertain. The CDR3 consists of 10 residues. For the CDR3, the DNA is TGTGCCAGCAGTTACACCACCTGGTGTTTC. This gives the protein CASSYTTWCF.

For the CDR3, the DNA is TGCGCCAGCACTCCCGGGACTAGCACTTACGAGCAGTACTTC. This encodes CASTPGTSTYEQYF. V is TRBV5-1 and J is TRBJ2-7; TRBD2 agrees at 9 bases. This CDR3 contains 14 residues. CDR1 and CDR2 from the germline V gene are SGHRS and YFSETQ. The V segment lost 6 bases and the J segment 4 bases; nucleotides outside the gene matches: 8. Full variable domain (outside the CDR3, taken from reference TRBV5-1 and TRBJ2-7): KAGVTQTPRYLIKTRGQQVTLSCSPISGHRSVSWYQQTPGQGLQFLFEYFSETQRNKGNFPGRFSGRQFSNSRSEMNVSTLELGDSALYLCASTPGTSTYEQYFGPGTRLTVT.

The genes are TRBV4-2 and TRBJ2-1, with TRBD2 matching over 8 bases. Germline loops: CDR1 LGHNA, CDR2 YNFKEQ. V dropped 0 bases and J dropped 8; count of bases not matched to a gene: 6. The CDR3 extends over 15 amino acids. The CDR3 reads CASSQEEIAGHEQFF. CDR3 nucleotide sequence: TGTGCCAGCAGCCAAGAGGAGATAGCGGGACATGAGCAGTTCTTC.

In the case of this clone: Just one base apart from a much larger clone, this may be a read error. Other DNA sequences from this sample encode an identical CDR3 as well. Written as DNA, the CDR3 is TGTGCCAGCAGCTTGGAAGCGAACACTGAAGCTTTCTTT. Translation gives CASSLEANTEAFF. The genes are TRBV5-5 and TRBJ1-1; D is undetermined. The CDR3 sequence is 13 residues long. Looked up from germline, CDR1 is SGHKS and CDR2 is YYEKEE (reference sequence). The ends were cut back, 0 bases at V and 1 base at J, with 4 bases in the middle.

This clone showed up just once. A junction boundary mismatches the germline segment, possibly from a read error. J is TRBJ2-4 and V is TRBV29-1, with D perhaps TRBD1 (6 bases). The CDR3 is made up of 15 amino acids. The germline gives CDR1 SQVTM, CDR2 ANQGSEA. The CDR3 DNA reads TGCAGCGTCGAAGGGACATCGGGGGCCAAAAACATTCAGTACTTC. Amino acids: CSVEGTSGAKNIQYF.